These 25 T cell receptor beta chains were all obtained from the same sample, sequenced in a study of beta chain features in type 1 diabetes. The study, taken as a whole, reports: Among patients with Type 1 diabetes, TCRB CDR3s were moderately but significantly shorter in every one of the four CD4+ subsets.

What was sequenced were expressed TCRB transcripts, since all of the isolated RNA had been reverse transcribed. Libraries were prepared by immunoSEQ multiplex PCR; TCRdb keeps only in-frame clonotypes and omits some of them. Among 150,000 to 200,000 clones listed, more than 60% were seen once. These receptors' antigens are unknown. The sequencing input was naive CD4+ T cells from blood. Receptors were obtained from a man in his thirties or forties with type 1 diabetes.

CDR3: CSVGGPGTGGTEAFF. In DNA, the CDR3 is TGCAGCGTTGGGGGCCCCGGGACAGGGGGCACTGAAGCTTTCTTT. V and J are TRBV29-1 and TRBJ1-1; 11 nucleotides match TRBD1. The V gene's germline CDR1 is SQVTM and CDR2 ANQGSEA. The CDR3 spans 15 residues. The junction had 8 bases not matched to a gene; V was cut back by 4 bases and J by 4 bases.

The chain is built from TRBV2 and TRBJ2-1, with 8 nucleotides matching TRBD2. There are 15 residues in the CDR3. V was pared by 3 bases and J by 3 bases, with 4 bases of the junction left unmatched. Germline-derived CDR1 and CDR2 are SNHLY and FYNNEI. The CDR3 loop is CASSDRLAGYNEQFF. DNA of the CDR3: TGTGCCAGCAGTGACAGGCTAGCGGGCTACAATGAGCAGTTCTTC.

This chain connects TRBV10-3 to TRBJ2-6, with TRBD1 identical over 8 bases. Germline assignment: CDR1 ENHRY and CDR2 SYGVKD. Losses at the gene ends were 2 bases for V and 2 bases for J; bases not matched to a gene: 2. CDR3 length: 16 amino acids. Written as DNA, the CDR3 is TGTGCCATCAGTGAGAGCAGGGGGCCTGGGGCCAACGTCCTGACTTTC. This codes for CAISESRGPGANVLTF.

The genes are TRBV10-3 and TRBJ2-1; 8 bases are a match to TRBD1. This CDR3 spans 14 amino acids. Trimming removed 6 bases from V and 5 bases from J; junction bases left unmatched: 6. The germline V gene encodes CDR1 ENHRY and CDR2 SYGVKD. CDR3 protein: CAIRTGDLNNEQFF. The CDR3 region has the DNA TGTGCCATCAGGACAGGGGATTTGAACAATGAGCAGTTCTTC.

The J gene is TRBJ2-1, the V gene TRBV6-1; no clear D. The CDR3 is made up of 14 amino acids. The V end lost 8 bases, the J end lost 2 bases, and 13 bases lay between the germline ends. Germline V gene data show CDR1 as MNHNS and CDR2 as SASEGT. DNA for the CDR3: TGTGCCAGCCCCTCCGGACCTACCTACAATGAGCAGTTCTTC. Translating it yields CASPSGPTYNEQFF.

The chain combines TRBV5-4 with TRBJ2-2; D not certain. V lost 5 bases and J 0 bases, leaving 8 bases between the germline ends. CDR1 is SGHNT, CDR2 YYREEE, per germline (reference sequence). The CDR3 totals 14 residues. This chain's CDR3 is CASSASANTGELFF. In DNA form, the CDR3 reads TGTGCCAGCAGTGCCAGCGCGAACACCGGGGAGCTGTTTTTT. Combining the CDR3 with reference TRBV5-4 and TRBJ2-2 gives the whole variable domain ETGVTQSPTHLIKTRGQQVTLRCSSQSGHNTVSWYQQALGQGPQFIFQYYREEENGRGNFPPRFSGLQFPNYSSELNVNALELDDSALYLCASSASANTGELFFGEGSRLTVL.

CDR3 amino acids: CASSLMSTSTDTQYF. The CDR3, as DNA: TGTGCCAGCAGCTTAATGAGCACTAGCACAGATACGCAGTATTTT. V is TRBV7-2 and J is TRBJ2-3; the D is unclear. The CDR3 spans 15 residues. Germline CDR1 reads SGHTA; CDR2 reads FQGNSA. Between the trimmed V and J ends, which lost 2 bases and 0 bases, there was a span of 9 bases.

This CDR3 is CASSLRVTGDSTDTQYF. CDR3 nucleotide sequence: TGTGCCAGCAGTTTAAGGGTAACTGGGGATAGCACAGATACGCAGTATTTT. The J gene is TRBJ2-3, the V gene TRBV28; D is uncertain. V dropped 2 bases and J dropped 0 bases, with 15 bases sitting between them. There are 17 residues in the CDR3. Germline V gene lookup returns CDR1 MDHEN and CDR2 SYDVKM. The full variable domain, with the rest looked up from reference TRBV28 and TRBJ2-3, is DVKVTQSSRYLVKRTGEKVFLECVQDMDHENMFWYRQDPGLGLRLIYFSYDVKMKEKGDIPEGYSVSREKKERFSLILESASTNQTSMYLCASSLRVTGDSTDTQYFGPGTRLTVL.

This chain links TRBV7-9 with TRBJ2-1; 7 positions match TRBD1. This CDR3 is 12 amino acids long. Germline V lookup: CDR1 SEHNR, CDR2 FQNEAQ (reference sequence). The ends lost 4 bases at V and 15 bases at J; junction bases unmatched: 9. CDR3 DNA: TGTGCCAGCAGCTCAGGACAGGTACCCTCGTTCTTC. Its protein is CASSSGQVPSFF.

The J gene is TRBJ2-7, the V gene TRBV29-1, with 7 bases lining up with TRBD1. V was pared by 4 bases and J by 9 bases, with 12 bases of the junction left unmatched. The length of the CDR3 is 13 residues. Looked up from germline, CDR1 is SQVTM and CDR2 is ANQGSEA. The CDR3 sequence: CSVGGTVYEGQYF. DNA of the CDR3: TGCAGCGTTGGTGGGACAGTCTACGAGGGGCAGTACTTC.

The rearrangement uses TRBV7-2 and TRBJ2-1; 7 bases fit TRBD2. The J segment lost 7 bases and the V segment lost 3 bases, leaving 9 bases of the junction unmatched. There are 15 residues in the CDR3. CDR1 and CDR2 from the germline V gene are SGHTA and FQGNSA. CDR3 in DNA: TGTGCCAGCAGCTTCCGGAGAGGGGAGGGAAATGAGCAGTTCTTC. It yields the protein CASSFRRGEGNEQFF.

The chain joins TRBV6-1 to TRBJ2-5; D unresolved. V was trimmed by 0 bases and J by 1 base, leaving 6 bases between them. The CDR3 consists of 14 residues. Germline V lookup: CDR1 MNHNS, CDR2 SASEGT. CDR3 bases: TGTGCCAGCAGTGAAGCGGTGGTCCAAGAGACCCAGTACTTC. Translating gives CASSEAVVQETQYF.

This chain's CDR3 is CASSLSGGEDTQYF. The CDR3 nucleotides read TGTGCCAGCAGCCTAAGCGGGGGGGAAGATACGCAGTATTTT. V gene TRBV11-2 combines with J gene TRBJ2-3; 10 bases line up with TRBD2. This CDR3 has 14 amino acids. Trimming cost V 5 bases and J 5 bases; bases outside gene matches: 4. Germline V CDR1 and CDR2: SGHAT, FQNNGV.

The V call is TRBV20-1, the J call TRBJ1-2, with D uncertain. This CDR3 region has 11 residues. The germline gives CDR1 DFQATT, CDR2 SNEGSKA (reference sequence). Trimming removed 3 bases at V and 1 base at J, with 3 bases between. This chain's CDR3 is CSARVNYGYTF. CDR3 in DNA: TGCAGTGCTAGGGTTAACTATGGCTACACCTTC.

V gene TRBV30 combines with J gene TRBJ2-3; D is possibly TRBD1 (6 bases). The CDR3 contains 12 residues. V was shortened by 5 bases and J by 0 bases, with 6 bases between the two germline ends. In germline, CDR1 is GTSNPN, CDR2 SVGIG (reference sequence). The CDR3 DNA reads as TGTGCCTGGGGACAGAGCACAGATACGCAGTATTTT. This encodes CAWGQSTDTQYF.

The chain employs TRBV18 and TRBJ1-3; the D is unclear. The CDR3 sequence is 14 residues long. Germline lookup yields CDR1 KGHSH and CDR2 LQKENI. Trimming shortened V by 3 bases and J by 4 bases, and 10 bases separated the two germline ends. The CDR3 DNA sequence: TGTGCCAGCTCACCGGGCGGAGAAGGAAACACCATATATTTT. Its protein is CASSPGGEGNTIYF.

This clone has a handful of counts. The V and J genes are TRBV29-1 and TRBJ2-7; D is possibly TRBD1 (6 bases). Germline loops: CDR1 SQVTM, CDR2 ANQGSEA. Trimming cost V 3 bases and J 5 bases, with 14 bases left between them. This CDR3 has 13 residues. CDR3: CSVEGQTSHEQYF. The DNA of the CDR3 is TGCAGCGTTGAGGGACAAACGAGTCACGAGCAGTACTTC.

A single count supports this clone. The chain recombines TRBV6-6 with TRBJ1-1; tentative D call: TRBD1 (6 bases). The CDR3 length is 14 residues. Germline V gives CDR1 MNHNY, CDR2 SVGAGI (reference sequence). The ends were cut back, 6 bases at V and 8 bases at J, with 19 bases in the middle. In nucleotides, the CDR3 is TGTGCCAGCAGCTTTTTACAGGGAGGACCCGAAGCTTTCTTT. Its protein is CASSFLQGGPEAFF.

This clone has more than one count but fewer than ten. The genes are TRBV29-1 and TRBJ2-1; D is possibly TRBD2 (5 bases). CDR1 and CDR2 from the germline V gene are SQVTM and ANQGSEA. This CDR3 has 12 residues. V lost 5 bases and J lost 8, with 13 bases in between. Here the CDR3 DNA reads TGCAGCGTTCTCGGAAGAGGGTATGAGCAGTTCTTC. Protein sequence: CSVLGRGYEQFF.

The V and J genes are TRBV30 and TRBJ2-7; 9 bases agree with TRBD2. The CDR3 has 16 residues. Germline assignment: CDR1 GTSNPN and CDR2 SVGIG (reference sequence). V trimming: 0 bases; J trimming: 2 bases; junction bases outside the gene matches: 8. The CDR3 DNA follows: TGTGCCTGGAGTGTACCCCCGGCTAGCGGGGCCTACGAGCAGTACTTC. The encoded protein is CAWSVPPASGAYEQYF.

This chain joins TRBV30 and TRBJ1-5; D is unresolved. V lost 3 bases and J lost 5, with 8 bases in between. CDR1 is GTSNPN and CDR2 is SVGIG in the germline V gene (reference sequence). This CDR3 is 12 amino acids long. CDR3 protein: CAWREYDQPQHF. CDR3 DNA: TGTGCCTGGAGGGAGTACGATCAGCCCCAGCATTTT. The entire variable domain, with the rest obtained from reference TRBV30 and TRBJ1-5, is as follows: SQTIHQWPATLVQPVGSPLSLECTVEGTSNPNLYWYRQAAGRGLQLLFYSVGIGQISSEVPQNLSASRPQDRQFILSSKKLLLSDSGFYLCAWREYDQPQHFGDGTRLSIL.

The chain joins TRBV20-1 to TRBJ2-5, with a tentative D call TRBD2 (6 bases). Germline values: CDR1 DFQATT, CDR2 SNEGSKA (reference sequence). CDR3 size: 11 residues. Trimming pared 7 bases from V and 5 bases from J, leaving 11 bases between. CDR3 nucleotide sequence: TGCAGTGGGAGGGCAACGGAGACCCAGTACTTC. Translation: CSGRATETQYF.

V gene TRBV4-3 combines with J gene TRBJ2-7, with TRBD2 matching 9 bases. Unmatched junction bases numbered 6, after V lost 5 bases and J lost 1 base. There are 15 residues in the CDR3. Germline-derived CDR1 and CDR2 are LGHNA and YSLEER. The CDR3 spells CASSVQRGASYEQYF. Here the CDR3 DNA reads TGCGCCAGCAGCGTCCAGCGGGGGGCTTCCTACGAGCAGTACTTC.

This chain joins TRBV20-1 and TRBJ2-4, with D unresolved. Germline assignment: CDR1 DFQATT and CDR2 SNEGSKA (reference sequence). The CDR3 covers 10 residues. Between the trimmed V and J ends, which lost 3 bases and 8 bases, there was a span of 5 bases. Written as DNA, the CDR3 is TGCAGTGCTAGTTTAGACATTCAGTACTTC. Translating gives CSASLDIQYF.

The CDR3 protein is CASSQEAGGWDEQFF. The CDR3 DNA reads TGCGCCAGCAGCCAAGAAGCGGGGGGCTGGGATGAGCAGTTCTTC. The chain joins TRBV4-3 to TRBJ2-1; TRBD2 agrees at 9 bases. CDR3 length: 15 residues. CDR1 is LGHNA and CDR2 is YSLEER in the germline V gene. J gave up 8 bases and V 0 bases, and 5 bases lay outside the gene matches.